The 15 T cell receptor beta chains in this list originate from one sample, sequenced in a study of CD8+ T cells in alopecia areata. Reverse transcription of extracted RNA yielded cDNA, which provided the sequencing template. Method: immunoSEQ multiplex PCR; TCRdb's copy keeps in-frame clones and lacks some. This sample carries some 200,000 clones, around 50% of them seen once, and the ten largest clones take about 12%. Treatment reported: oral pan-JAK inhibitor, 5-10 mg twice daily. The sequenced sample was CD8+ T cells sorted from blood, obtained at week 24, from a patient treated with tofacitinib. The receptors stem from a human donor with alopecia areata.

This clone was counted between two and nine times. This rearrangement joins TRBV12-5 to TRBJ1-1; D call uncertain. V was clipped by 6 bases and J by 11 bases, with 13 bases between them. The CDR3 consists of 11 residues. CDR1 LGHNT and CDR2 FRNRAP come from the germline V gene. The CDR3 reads CASGPGLGAFF. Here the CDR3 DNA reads TGTGCTAGTGGACCAGGCCTTGGCGCTTTCTTT.

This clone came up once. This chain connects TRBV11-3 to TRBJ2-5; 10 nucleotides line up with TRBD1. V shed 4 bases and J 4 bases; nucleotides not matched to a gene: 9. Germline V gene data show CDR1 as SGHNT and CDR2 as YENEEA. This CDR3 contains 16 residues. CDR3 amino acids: CASSSSRTGGPETQYF. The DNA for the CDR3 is TGTGCCAGCAGCTCGTCGAGGACAGGGGGTCCAGAGACCCAGTACTTC.

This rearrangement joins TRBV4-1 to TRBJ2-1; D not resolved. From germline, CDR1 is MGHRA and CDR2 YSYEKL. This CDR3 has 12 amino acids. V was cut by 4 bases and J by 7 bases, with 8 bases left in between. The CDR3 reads CASSRVLNEQFF. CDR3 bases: TGCGCCAGCAGCCGCGTCCTAAATGAGCAGTTCTTC.

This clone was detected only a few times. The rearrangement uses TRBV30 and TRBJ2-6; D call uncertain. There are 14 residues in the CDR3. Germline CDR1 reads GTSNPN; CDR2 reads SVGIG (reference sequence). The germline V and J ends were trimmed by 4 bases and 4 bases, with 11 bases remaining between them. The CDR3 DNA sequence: TGTGCCTGGATCGCGTTCGACGGGGCCAACGTCCTGACTTTC. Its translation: CAWIAFDGANVLTF.

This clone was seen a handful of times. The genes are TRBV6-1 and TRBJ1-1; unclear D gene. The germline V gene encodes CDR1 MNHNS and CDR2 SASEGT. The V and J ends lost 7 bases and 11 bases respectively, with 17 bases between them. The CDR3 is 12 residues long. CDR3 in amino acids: CASTVDHEGAFF. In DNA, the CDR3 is TGTGCCAGCACCGTCGACCACGAAGGGGCTTTCTTT.

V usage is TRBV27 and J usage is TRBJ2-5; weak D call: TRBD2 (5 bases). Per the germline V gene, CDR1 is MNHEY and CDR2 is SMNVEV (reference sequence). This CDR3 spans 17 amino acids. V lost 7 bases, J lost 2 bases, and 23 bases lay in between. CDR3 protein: CASKIPSIGGRQETQYF. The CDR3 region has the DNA TGTGCCAGCAAAATCCCCTCAATTGGAGGTCGGCAAGAGACCCAGTACTTC.

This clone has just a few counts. CDR3 amino acids: CASNSGTGGADTQYF. The CDR3 DNA reads as TGTGCCAGCAATTCCGGGACAGGGGGCGCAGATACGCAGTATTTT. The chain links TRBV2 to TRBJ2-3; TRBD1 agrees at 12 bases. Losses at the gene ends were 7 bases for V and 4 bases for J; bases not matched to a gene: 6. Per germline, CDR1 SNHLY and CDR2 FYNNEI. This CDR3 is built from 15 residues.

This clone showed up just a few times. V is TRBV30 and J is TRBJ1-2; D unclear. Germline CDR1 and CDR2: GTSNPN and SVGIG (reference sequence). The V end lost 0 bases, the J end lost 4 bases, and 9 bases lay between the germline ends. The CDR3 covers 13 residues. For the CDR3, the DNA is TGTGCCTGGAGTGTACATGGATCCTATGGCTACACCTTC. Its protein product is CAWSVHGSYGYTF.

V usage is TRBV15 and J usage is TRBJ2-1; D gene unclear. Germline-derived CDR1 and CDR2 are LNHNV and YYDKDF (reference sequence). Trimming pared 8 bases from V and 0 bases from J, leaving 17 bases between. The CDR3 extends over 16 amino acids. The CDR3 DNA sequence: TGTGCCACCCGCACCCGGTTGGGTAGCTCCTACAATGAGCAGTTCTTC. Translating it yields CATRTRLGSSYNEQFF. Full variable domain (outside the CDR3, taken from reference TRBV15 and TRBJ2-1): DAMVIQNPRYQVTQFGKPVTLSCSQTLNHNVMYWYQQKSSQAPKLLFHYYDKDFNNEADTPDNFQSRRPNTSFCFLDIRSPGLGDTAMYLCATRTRLGSSYNEQFFGPGTRLTVL.

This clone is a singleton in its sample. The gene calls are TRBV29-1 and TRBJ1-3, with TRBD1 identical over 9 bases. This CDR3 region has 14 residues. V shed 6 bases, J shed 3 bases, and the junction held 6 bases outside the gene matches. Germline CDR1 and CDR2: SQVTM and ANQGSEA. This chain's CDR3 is CSVCNRGRGNTIYF. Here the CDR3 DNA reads TGCAGCGTCTGTAACAGGGGGCGTGGAAACACCATATATTTT.

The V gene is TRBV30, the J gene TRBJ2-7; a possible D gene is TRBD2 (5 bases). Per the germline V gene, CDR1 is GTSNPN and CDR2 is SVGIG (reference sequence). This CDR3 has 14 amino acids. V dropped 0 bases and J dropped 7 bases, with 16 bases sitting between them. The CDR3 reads CAWSVRGATLEQYF. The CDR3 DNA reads TGTGCCTGGAGTGTACGGGGAGCTACGTTGGAGCAGTACTTC.

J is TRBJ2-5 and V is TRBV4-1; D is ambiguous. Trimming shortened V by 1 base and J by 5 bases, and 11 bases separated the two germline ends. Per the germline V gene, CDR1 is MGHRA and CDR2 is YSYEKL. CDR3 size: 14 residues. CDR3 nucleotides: TGCGCCAGCAGCCAAGTGTGGGCCGGGGAGACCCAGTACTTC. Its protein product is CASSQVWAGETQYF.

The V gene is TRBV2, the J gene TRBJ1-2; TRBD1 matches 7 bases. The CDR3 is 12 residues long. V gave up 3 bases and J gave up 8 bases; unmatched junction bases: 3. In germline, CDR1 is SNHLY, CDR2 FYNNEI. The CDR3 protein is CASSDGTEGYTF. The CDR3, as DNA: TGTGCCAGCAGTGATGGGACAGAAGGCTACACCTTC.

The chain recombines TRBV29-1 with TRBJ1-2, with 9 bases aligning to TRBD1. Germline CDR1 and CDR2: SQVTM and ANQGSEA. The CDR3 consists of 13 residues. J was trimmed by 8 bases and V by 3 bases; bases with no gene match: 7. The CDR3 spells CSVDSGQGSGYTF. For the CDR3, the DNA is TGCAGCGTTGATTCGGGACAGGGATCCGGCTACACCTTC. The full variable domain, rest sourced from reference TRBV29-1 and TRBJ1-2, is SAVISQKPSRDICQRGTSLTIQCQVDSQVTMMFWYRQQPGQSLTLIATANQGSEATYESGFVIDKFPISRPNLTFSTLTVSNMSPEDSSIYLCSVDSGQGSGYTFGSGTRLTVV.

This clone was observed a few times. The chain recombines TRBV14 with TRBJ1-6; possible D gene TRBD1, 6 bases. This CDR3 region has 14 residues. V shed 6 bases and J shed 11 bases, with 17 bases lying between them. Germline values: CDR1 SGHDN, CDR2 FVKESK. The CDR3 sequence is CASSAVRGAAPLHF. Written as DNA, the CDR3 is TGTGCCAGCAGTGCCGTCAGGGGTGCTGCACCCCTCCACTTT.